A single sample gave rise to the 21 T cell receptor beta chains below, sequenced in a study of T cell responses to AZD1222 COVID-19 vaccine. Profiling relied on immunoSEQ multiplex PCR, and the TCRdb table lists in-frame clones only, not all of them. The sample records around 100,000 clones, about 87% being singletons. This sample comprised peripheral blood, obtained on day 0 of AZD1222 vaccination. Receptors were obtained from an adult in good health.

This clone was seen a handful of times. The rearrangement uses TRBV4-3 and TRBJ1-2; D unclear. The germline V and J ends were trimmed by 3 bases and 7 bases, with 15 bases remaining between them. The CDR3 spans 14 residues. Germline V gives CDR1 LGHNA, CDR2 YSLEER. CDR3 in amino acids: CASSHTAMAGGYTF. The CDR3 region has the DNA TGCGCCAGCAGCCACACTGCGATGGCGGGTGGCTACACCTTC.

This clone was seen a few times. The CDR3 sequence is CASRGQGQGWETQYF. CDR3 DNA sequence: TGTGCCAGCAGGGGACAGGGCCAGGGTTGGGAGACCCAGTACTTC. The chain links TRBV7-9 to TRBJ2-5; 9 bases line up with TRBD1. CDR1 SEHNR and CDR2 FQNEAQ come from the germline V gene (reference sequence). This CDR3 has 15 amino acids. The V and J ends lost 6 bases and 5 bases, in that order; junction bases with no gene match: 10.

V and J are TRBV29-1 and TRBJ2-1; 8 positions agree with TRBD2. Germline CDR1 and CDR2: SQVTM and ANQGSEA. Trimming cost V 4 bases and J 7 bases; bases outside gene matches: 12. The CDR3 is 15 residues long. The CDR3 loop reads CSVAGAGLGGNEQFF. CDR3 nucleotide sequence: TGCAGCGTTGCGGGGGCGGGACTAGGGGGTAATGAGCAGTTCTTC.

The CDR3 DNA is TGCAGTGCGAATGGAGAGACCCAGTACTTC. Translating gives CSANGETQYF. The chain uses TRBV20-1 and TRBJ2-5; no clear D gene. CDR3 length equals 10 residues. In germline, CDR1 is DFQATT, CDR2 SNEGSKA (reference sequence). V gave up 6 bases and J gave up 4 bases, with 6 bases separating them.

The chain is built from TRBV5-1 and TRBJ1-2; no firm D call. This CDR3 contains 12 residues. The V end was cut by 0 bases, the J end by 8 bases, with 8 bases between. Germline loops: CDR1 SGHRS, CDR2 YFSETQ. CDR3 nucleotide sequence: TGCGCCAGCAGCTTGGATAGACGGGGCTACACCTTC. Translating gives CASSLDRRGYTF. The full variable domain, with the rest looked up from reference TRBV5-1 and TRBJ1-2, is KAGVTQTPRYLIKTRGQQVTLSCSPISGHRSVSWYQQTPGQGLQFLFEYFSETQRNKGNFPGRFSGRQFSNSRSEMNVSTLELGDSALYLCASSLDRRGYTFGSGTRLTVV.

The gene calls are TRBV18 and TRBJ2-5, with 7 bases fitting TRBD1. CDR1 and CDR2 from the germline V gene are KGHSH and LQKENI. The length of the CDR3 is 14 residues. After removal of 3 bases from V and 5 bases from J, the junction contained 6 bases not matched to a gene. The CDR3 DNA reads as TGTGCCAGCTCACCCGGACAGGCCCGTGAGACCCAGTACTTC. Translating gives CASSPGQARETQYF.

The chain employs TRBV30 and TRBJ1-5; possibly TRBD1 for D (5 bases). CDR1 is GTSNPN and CDR2 is SVGIG in the germline V gene (reference sequence). Trimming left V 1 base short and J 4 bases short, with 11 bases between. The CDR3 extends over 14 amino acids. CDR3 nucleotide sequence: TGTGCCTGGAGTGACGGGACCCTAAATCAGCCCCAGCATTTT. Translating it yields CAWSDGTLNQPQHF.

The V gene is TRBV3-1 (or the pseudogene TRBV3-2), the J gene TRBJ2-7; 10 bases line up with TRBD2. From germline, CDR1 is LGHDT and CDR2 YNNKEL (reference sequence). The CDR3 loop spans 13 amino acids. Germline trimming cut 1 base from V and 11 bases from J; bases unmatched to any gene: 5. CDR3 in amino acids: CASSQGQGLAKYF. The CDR3 nucleotides read TGTGCCAGCAGCCAAGGACAGGGACTAGCGAAGTACTTC.

J is TRBJ2-1 and V is TRBV7-9; D is ambiguous. CDR1 is SEHNR and CDR2 is FQNEAQ in the germline V gene (reference sequence). Trimming removed 5 bases from V and 7 bases from J, with 15 bases in between. The CDR3 runs to 14 residues. The CDR3 region is CASSPSGATNEQFF. The CDR3 region has the DNA TGTGCCAGCAGCCCCTCAGGAGCGACAAATGAGCAGTTCTTC.

The J gene is TRBJ1-1, the V gene TRBV14; tentative D call: TRBD1 (5 bases). This CDR3 contains 14 residues. V was shortened by 4 bases and J by 2 bases, with 11 bases between the two germline ends. CDR1 and CDR2 from the germline V gene are SGHDN and FVKESK. Written as DNA, the CDR3 is TGTGCCAGCAGCCGAGCAGGGACCAACACTGAAGCTTTCTTT. This encodes CASSRAGTNTEAFF.

This chain joins TRBV5-5 and TRBJ1-6; D gene ambiguous. V lost 0 bases, J lost 8 bases, and 6 bases lay in between. CDR1 and CDR2 from the germline V gene are SGHKS and YYEKEE (reference sequence). The CDR3 loop spans 13 amino acids. The CDR3, as DNA: TGTGCCAGCAGCTTGGGCCTGGATTCACCCCTCCACTTT. Translating gives CASSLGLDSPLHF.

As DNA, the CDR3 is TGCGCCAGCAGCTTGAGTTCTAGCGGAAACAATGAGCAGTTCTTC. This gives the protein CASSLSSSGNNEQFF. The rearrangement joins TRBV5-1 to TRBJ2-1; 7 bases are shared with TRBD2. The CDR3 contains 15 residues. V gave up 1 base and J gave up 5 bases; unmatched junction bases: 6. Germline V gene data show CDR1 as SGHRS and CDR2 as YFSETQ.

The chain is built from TRBV15 and TRBJ1-1, with 8 nucleotides matching TRBD1. The CDR3 is 13 residues long. J gave up 8 bases and V 2 bases, and 4 bases lay outside the gene matches. The V gene's germline CDR1 is LNHNV and CDR2 YYDKDF (reference sequence). CDR3 coding DNA: TGTGCCACCAGCAGACCTCGGACAGGGGAAGCTTTCTTT. It specifies CATSRPRTGEAFF.

The rearrangement links TRBV18 to TRBJ1-2; D not certain. The CDR3 is made up of 13 amino acids. V was pared by 6 bases and J by 4 bases, with 12 bases between. The V gene's germline CDR1 is KGHSH and CDR2 LQKENI. DNA for the CDR3: TGTGCCAGCTCCACCCGGGAAACCTATGGCTACACCTTC. Residues: CASSTRETYGYTF.

The J gene is TRBJ1-3, the V gene TRBV5-1; D gene unclear. Per the germline V gene, CDR1 is SGHRS and CDR2 is YFSETQ. Deletions cut 0 bases from V and 10 bases from J, with 11 bases between. CDR3 length equals 13 residues. CDR3 residues: CASSLAGRSTIYF. The CDR3 DNA is TGCGCCAGCAGCTTGGCCGGACGAAGTACCATATATTTT.

The rearrangement links TRBV3-1 (or the pseudogene TRBV3-2) to TRBJ2-5, with D perhaps assigned TRBD1 or TRBD2 (6 bases each). The germline V gene has CDR1 LGHDT and CDR2 YNNKEL (reference sequence). This CDR3 region has 16 residues. The V gene lost 1 base and the J gene lost 2 bases, with 14 bases spanning the gap. The CDR3 nucleotides read TGTGCCAGCAGCCAAGGGTGGGGGGCCTATCAAGAGACCCAGTACTTC. Protein product: CASSQGWGAYQETQYF.

V usage is TRBV11-2 and J usage is TRBJ2-1; no definite D call. The germline gives CDR1 SGHAT, CDR2 FQNNGV. The CDR3 runs 15 residues. Trimming removed 3 bases from V and 6 bases from J, with 15 bases in between. CDR3: CASSFALSRTNEQFF. The CDR3 region has the DNA TGTGCCAGCAGCTTCGCCCTCTCTAGGACCAATGAGCAGTTCTTC.

The rearrangement joins TRBV19 to TRBJ2-1; D call uncertain. The CDR3 totals 17 residues. V shed 3 bases and J shed 0 bases, with 15 bases lying between them. From germline, CDR1 is LNHDA and CDR2 SQIVND (reference sequence). DNA of the CDR3: TGTGCCAGTAGTATGCTTACGGCGGCGAGCTCCTACAATGAGCAGTTCTTC. Its protein product is CASSMLTAASSYNEQFF.

This clone was seen a few times. The chain links TRBV7-9 to TRBJ1-3, with D possibly matching TRBD1 (6 bases). The V end was cut by 11 bases, the J end by 1 base, with 15 bases between. Looked up from germline, CDR1 is SEHNR and CDR2 is FQNEAQ (reference sequence). The CDR3 contains 14 residues. CDR3 DNA: TGTGCCTACAAAGAAGGGGGTTCTGGAAACACCATATATTTT. It yields the protein CAYKEGGSGNTIYF.

The chain is built from TRBV4-1 and TRBJ2-1; 14 bases line up with TRBD2. J was trimmed by 9 bases and V by 2 bases; bases with no gene match: 6. Per germline, CDR1 MGHRA and CDR2 YSYEKL. CDR3 length equals 16 residues. The CDR3 coding sequence is TGCGCCAGCAGCCAAACCGGGACTAGCGGGAGCGGTGAGCAGTTCTTC. Translation: CASSQTGTSGSGEQFF.

This sequence joins TRBV9 and TRBJ2-1, with no clear D. This CDR3 has 14 amino acids. V was shortened by 2 bases and J by 1 base, with 7 bases between the two germline ends. Per germline, CDR1 SGDLS and CDR2 YYNGEE. The CDR3 region is CASSVAASYNEQFF. The CDR3, as DNA: TGTGCCAGCAGCGTGGCGGCTTCCTACAATGAGCAGTTCTTC.